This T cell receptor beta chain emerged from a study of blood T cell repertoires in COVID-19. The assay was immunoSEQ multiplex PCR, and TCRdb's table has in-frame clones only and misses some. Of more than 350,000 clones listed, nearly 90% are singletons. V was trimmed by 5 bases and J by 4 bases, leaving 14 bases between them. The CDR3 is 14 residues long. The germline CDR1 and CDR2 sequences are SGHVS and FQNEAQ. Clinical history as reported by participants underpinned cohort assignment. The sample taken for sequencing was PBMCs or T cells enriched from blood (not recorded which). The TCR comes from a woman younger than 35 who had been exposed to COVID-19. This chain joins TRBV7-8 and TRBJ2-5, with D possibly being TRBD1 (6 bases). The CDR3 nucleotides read TGTGCCAGCAGCCTACCGGGACAAGGAGAGACCCAGTACTTC. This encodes CASSLPGQGETQYF. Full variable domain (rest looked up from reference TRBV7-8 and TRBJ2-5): GAGVSQSPRYKVAKRGQDVALRCDPISGHVSLFWYQQALGQGPEFLTYFQNEAQLDKSGLPSDRFFAERPEGSVSTLKIQRTQQEDSAVYLCASSLPGQGETQYFGPGTRLLVL.